Following are 21 T cell receptor beta chains from one sample sequenced in a study of T cell responses to AZD1222 COVID-19 vaccine. This table comes from immunoSEQ multiplex PCR, and its TCRdb copy is limited to in-frame clones, with some not included. The table shows approximately 300,000 clones, with 90% to 95% occurring only once. The sample here was peripheral blood, taken 28 days after the second AZD1222 dose. These TCRs come from an adult who received the AZD1222 COVID-19 vaccine.

The chain employs TRBV28 and TRBJ1-1; D not resolved. The V gene's germline CDR1 is MDHEN and CDR2 SYDVKM. The CDR3 is 12 residues long. The ends were cut back, 1 base at V and 7 bases at J, with 7 bases in the middle. CDR3 protein: CASSLLEGEAFF. The CDR3 nucleotides are TGTGCCAGCAGTTTATTGGAGGGTGAAGCTTTCTTT. The full variable domain, with the rest looked up from reference TRBV28 and TRBJ1-1, is DVKVTQSSRYLVKRTGEKVFLECVQDMDHENMFWYRQDPGLGLRLIYFSYDVKMKEKGDIPEGYSVSREKKERFSLILESASTNQTSMYLCASSLLEGEAFFGQGTRLTVV.

This clone was seen once. The rearrangement uses TRBV5-5 and TRBJ2-3, with 7 bases that match TRBD2. In germline, CDR1 is SGHKS, CDR2 YYEKEE (reference sequence). The CDR3 totals 13 residues. V was clipped by 2 bases and J by 4 bases; unmatched bases: 1. For the CDR3, the DNA is TGTGCCAGCAGCTTACGGGGGGCAGATACGCAGTATTTT. Protein sequence: CASSLRGADTQYF.

The J gene is TRBJ2-2, the V gene TRBV28, with TRBD2 matching 8 bases. V lost 3 bases, J lost 9 bases, and 9 bases stayed unmatched. The germline V gene has CDR1 MDHEN and CDR2 SYDVKM. The CDR3 is 15 residues long. The CDR3 here is CASSFWGLEGRELFF. The CDR3 nucleotides are TGTGCCAGCAGTTTTTGGGGACTAGAGGGTCGGGAGCTGTTTTTT.

The chain joins TRBV7-9 to TRBJ2-3; TRBD2 matches 7 bases. Germline lookup yields CDR1 SEHNR and CDR2 FQNEAQ (reference sequence). The V gene end was trimmed by 2 bases and the J gene end by 5 bases; junction bases not matched to a gene: 4. CDR3 length: 14 amino acids. The CDR3 here is CASSLHAGEDTQYF. CDR3 nucleotides: TGTGCCAGCAGCTTACATGCGGGAGAAGATACGCAGTATTTT.

This rearrangement joins TRBV5-1 to TRBJ1-1; D is unresolved. There are 14 residues in the CDR3. Per the germline V gene, CDR1 is SGHRS and CDR2 is YFSETQ. V dropped 0 bases and J dropped 3 bases, with 9 bases sitting between them. CDR3 bases: TGCGCCAGCAGCTTGGAACTATCCTACACTGAAGCTTTCTTT. Translation: CASSLELSYTEAFF.

The rearrangement uses TRBV7-9 and TRBJ1-1; no firm D call. CDR3 length: 13 residues. Germline V gene lookup returns CDR1 SEHNR and CDR2 FQNEAQ (reference sequence). The germline V and J ends were trimmed by 7 bases and 1 base, with 10 bases remaining between them. CDR3 in amino acids: CASKMSSNTEAFF. CDR3 sequence (DNA): TGTGCCAGCAAGATGAGTTCGAACACTGAAGCTTTCTTT. The whole variable domain, filled in from reference TRBV7-9 and TRBJ1-1, reads DTGVSQNPRHKITKRGQNVTFRCDPISEHNRLYWYRQTLGQGPEFLTYFQNEAQLEKSRLLSDRFSAERPKGSFSTLEIQRTEQGDSAMYLCASKMSSNTEAFFGQGTRLTVV.

This chain links TRBV9 with TRBJ2-2, with no clear D. The CDR3 totals 16 residues. V was shortened by 0 bases and J by 0 bases, with 9 bases between the two germline ends. Germline loops: CDR1 SGDLS, CDR2 YYNGEE. The CDR3 region has the DNA TGTGCCAGCAGCGTAGAACTCCCAGCGAACACCGGGGAGCTGTTTTTT. This translates into CASSVELPANTGELFF.

The rearrangement joins TRBV6-5 to TRBJ1-1; a possible D gene is TRBD1 (5 bases). The CDR3 is 13 amino acids. The germline V gene encodes CDR1 MNHEY and CDR2 SVGAGI. Trimming pared 6 bases from V and 1 base from J, leaving 9 bases between. CDR3 loop: CASSQDRNTEAFF. For the CDR3, the DNA is TGTGCCAGCAGCCAAGACAGGAACACTGAAGCTTTCTTT.

This clone occurred once. Compared with germline, one end of the junction differs, possibly owing to a read error. The V gene is TRBV2, the J gene TRBJ1-2; D might be TRBD1 (5 bases). CDR1 and CDR2 (germline): SNHLY, FYNNEI. This CDR3 spans 11 amino acids. The CDR3 bases are TGTGCCAGCGGGACTAAGTATGGCTACACCTTC. Translating gives CASGTKYGYTF.

The chain joins TRBV28 to TRBJ1-1; D remains ambiguous. The CDR3 spans 13 residues. Germline V CDR1 and CDR2: MDHEN, SYDVKM. The germline V and J ends were trimmed by 6 bases and 5 bases, with 13 bases remaining between them. The CDR3 coding sequence is TGTGCCAGCAGCCTATTTACAGAGACTGAAGCTTTCTTT. It specifies CASSLFTETEAFF.

CDR3 bases: TGTGCCAGCAGCATCTCGGGGGCGCGTGGCTACACCTTC. This encodes CASSISGARGYTF. The chain carries TRBV27 and TRBJ1-2; tentatively, D is TRBD1 (6 bases). Trimming removed 6 bases at V and 7 bases at J, with 15 bases between. Germline V lookup: CDR1 MNHEY, CDR2 SMNVEV (reference sequence). This CDR3 has 13 residues.

DNA for the CDR3: TGTGCCAGCAGAGGACAGGGGACTGGAAACACCATATATTTT. It translates to CASRGQGTGNTIYF. This chain connects TRBV6-5 to TRBJ1-3; 9 nucleotides agree with TRBD1. Germline V gene lookup returns CDR1 MNHEY and CDR2 SVGAGI. V was clipped by 6 bases and J by 2 bases; unmatched bases: 2. The CDR3 covers 14 residues.

The V gene is TRBV27, the J gene TRBJ2-1; weak D call: TRBD2 (6 bases). CDR3 length equals 15 residues. Germline-derived CDR1 and CDR2 are MNHEY and SMNVEV (reference sequence). Trimming shortened V by 5 bases and J by 5 bases, and 16 bases separated the two germline ends. CDR3 region: CASSGGTPRDNEQFF. CDR3 DNA: TGTGCCAGCAGTGGCGGGACTCCAAGAGACAATGAGCAGTTCTTC.

The chain couples TRBV5-4 to TRBJ1-2; D unclear. This CDR3 contains 15 residues. Per germline, CDR1 SGHNT and CDR2 YYREEE (reference sequence). The V end was cut by 4 bases, the J end by 3 bases, with 16 bases between. The CDR3 sequence is CASSPDGALDYGYTF. The CDR3 DNA sequence: TGTGCCAGCAGCCCCGACGGTGCCTTGGACTATGGCTACACCTTC. The full variable domain, rest sourced from reference TRBV5-4 and TRBJ1-2, is ETGVTQSPTHLIKTRGQQVTLRCSSQSGHNTVSWYQQALGQGPQFIFQYYREEENGRGNFPPRFSGLQFPNYSSELNVNALELDDSALYLCASSPDGALDYGYTFGSGTRLTVV.

The chain employs TRBV10-3 and TRBJ2-7; 10 bases match TRBD2. CDR1 is ENHRY, CDR2 SYGVKD, per germline. The length of the CDR3 is 16 residues. Trimming removed 2 bases from V and 6 bases from J; junction bases left unmatched: 10. CDR3 amino acids: CAISEPDARTSGEQYF. Here the CDR3 DNA reads TGTGCCATCAGTGAGCCCGATGCCCGGACTAGCGGCGAGCAGTACTTC.

The rearrangement links TRBV7-9 to TRBJ1-5; perhaps TRBD1 as D (5 bases). Per germline, CDR1 SEHNR and CDR2 FQNEAQ (reference sequence). This CDR3 is 14 amino acids long. V was shortened by 1 base and J by 6 bases, with 10 bases between the two germline ends. The CDR3 DNA sequence: TGTGCCAGCAGCTTAGGTTCCGGGGCTCAGCCCCAGCATTTT. Its translation is CASSLGSGAQPQHF. The full variable domain, completed using reference TRBV7-9 and TRBJ1-5, is DTGVSQNPRHKITKRGQNVTFRCDPISEHNRLYWYRQTLGQGPEFLTYFQNEAQLEKSRLLSDRFSAERPKGSFSTLEIQRTEQGDSAMYLCASSLGSGAQPQHFGDGTRLSIL.

This chain uses TRBV3-1 (or the pseudogene TRBV3-2) with TRBJ2-1; D is undetermined. In germline, CDR1 is LGHDT, CDR2 YNNKEL (reference sequence). Between the trimmed V and J ends, which lost 0 bases and 6 bases, there was a span of 9 bases. CDR3 length: 14 amino acids. The CDR3 sequence: CASSQEGRTNEQFF. The DNA of the CDR3 is TGTGCCAGCAGCCAAGAAGGCCGGACCAATGAGCAGTTCTTC.

This clone was picked up one time. J is TRBJ1-1 and V is TRBV19, with TRBD1 as a possible D gene (6 bases). Trimming removed 4 bases from V and 6 bases from J, with 9 bases in between. Per the germline V gene, CDR1 is LNHDA and CDR2 is SQIVND (reference sequence). This CDR3 has 12 amino acids. CDR3 in amino acids: CASSSRTAEAFF. The CDR3 bases are TGTGCCAGTAGTAGCCGGACAGCTGAAGCTTTCTTT.

The chain combines TRBV27 with TRBJ2-2; possible D gene TRBD1, 5 bases. CDR3 length: 14 amino acids. Deletions cut 4 bases from V and 3 bases from J, with 9 bases between. The germline CDR1 and CDR2 sequences are MNHEY and SMNVEV (reference sequence). This CDR3 is CASSYGADTGELFF. CDR3 nucleotide sequence: TGTGCCAGCAGTTATGGGGCGGACACCGGGGAGCTGTTTTTT.

V and J are TRBV13 and TRBJ1-2; D remains ambiguous. Germline CDR1 is PRHDT and CDR2 is FYEKMQ (reference sequence). The germline V and J ends were trimmed by 6 bases and 5 bases, with 7 bases remaining between them. The CDR3 consists of 11 residues. CDR3 sequence (DNA): TGTGCCAGCAGTCGCGGGTATGGCTACACCTTC. This sequence encodes CASSRGYGYTF.

The chain joins TRBV6-4 to TRBJ1-5; D is uncertain. Germline CDR1 and CDR2: MRHNA and SNTAGT. This CDR3 is built from 14 residues. The V end was cut by 3 bases, the J end by 0 bases, with 6 bases between. The CDR3 region is CASSESASNQPQHF. The CDR3 nucleotides read TGTGCCAGCAGTGAGTCCGCTAGCAATCAGCCCCAGCATTTT.